The rows below give T cell receptor beta chains drawn from one sample of a study of shared T cell receptors in the human thymus. Measured with immunoSEQ multiplex PCR; TCRdb has only the in-frame clones, and not every one. The sample consists of about 660,000 clones, roughly 90% of them appearing once. The same data also went into a second study, on human thymus T cells.

The specimen was thymocytes. These receptors all come from a boy in the first two years of life with a congenital heart defect. The CDR3 runs from the conserved cysteine through the conserved F or W. Fields, in order: V gene, D gene, J gene, CDR3 length, clone size, CDR3 DNA, CDR3 protein. The D gene is left open where the match is weak. Expanded clones are given a class, and other clones once, few, many or no size at all.

TRBV5-1	TRBD2	TRBJ2-7	18	.	TGCGCCAGCACGCTGGATCTTACTAGCGGGTCGAGCTCCTACGAGCAGTACTTC	CASTLDLTSGSSSYEQYF
TRBV10-2	TRBD2	TRBJ2-3	17	once	TGCGCCAGCAGGCCACAGGGAACTAGCGGGAGGCCCCGAACGCAGTATTTT	CASRPQGTSGRPRTQYF
TRBV28	.	TRBJ1-3	12	.	TGTGCCAGCAGATTAACGGGGGGCACCATATATTTT	CASRLTGGTIYF
TRBV5-1	TRBD1	TRBJ1-2	15	.	TGCGCCAGCAGCTCGCTAAGGACAGGGGGCTATGGCTACACCTTC	CASSSLRTGGYGYTF
TRBV14	TRBD1	TRBJ1-1	14	.	TGTGCCAGCAGCCCTACAGGGGGGGACACTGAAGCTTTCTTT	CASSPTGGDTEAFF
TRBV5-1	.	TRBJ2-7	12	.	TGCGCCAGCAGCCTGGGGGGCTACGAGCAGTACTTC	CASSLGGYEQYF
TRBV2	TRBD2	TRBJ2-1	15	.	TGTGCCAGCAGCACCGGGACTAGCCTCATCAATGAGCAGTTCTTC	CASSTGTSLINEQFF
TRBV27	TRBD1	TRBJ1-1	17	.	TGTGCCAGCAGTTTAGTTAGGCCAGGGGGCGTGAGCACTGAAGCTTTCTTT	CASSLVRPGGVSTEAFF
TRBV4-2	.	TRBJ2-5	13	.	TGTGCCAGCGCCAGAACTAGCCAAGAGACCCAGTACTTC	CASARTSQETQYF
TRBV5-1	TRBD2	TRBJ2-5	15	few	TGCGCCAGCAGCTTCTACTTTAGCGGGACCTGGACCCAGTACTTC	CASSFYFSGTWTQYF
TRBV9	TRBD1	TRBJ1-1	14	.	TGTGCCAGCAGCTTATACAGGGGAGGAACTGAAGCTTTCTTT	CASSLYRGGTEAFF
TRBV11-2	TRBD1	TRBJ2-1	13	.	TGTGCCAGCAGCCGAAGACAGGGGAGTGAGCAGTTCTTC	CASSRRQGSEQFF
TRBV14	TRBD2	TRBJ2-3	16	.	TGTGCCAGCAGCCAAGAGCTAGCGGAAATCACAGATACGCAGTATTTT	CASSQELAEITDTQYF
TRBV6-6	TRBD2	TRBJ2-5	16	.	TGTGCCAGCAGTTCTACTAGCGGAAAGTACCAAGAGACCCAGTACTTC	CASSSTSGKYQETQYF
TRBV19	TRBD1	TRBJ2-7	15	.	TGTGCCAGTAGTATCCGACAGGGTTGGTCCTACGAGCAGTACTTC	CASSIRQGWSYEQYF
TRBV6-5	TRBD2	TRBJ2-1	16	.	TGTGCCAGCAGTTACTCCACTAGCGGGAGTTTCCATGAGCAGTTCTTC	CASSYSTSGSFHEQFF
TRBV5-6	TRBD2	TRBJ2-1	18	.	TGTGCCAGCAGCACCGGGACTAGCGGGAGAAACTCCTACAATGAGCAGTTCTTC	CASSTGTSGRNSYNEQFF
TRBV9	.	TRBJ2-5	13	.	TGTGCCGCCCAACGAGCCTCCCAAGAGACCCAGTACTTC	CAAQRASQETQYF
TRBV14	.	TRBJ2-1	17	.	TGTGCCAGCAGCCAACGTCCAGAGGTAGCTATTTACAATGAGCAGTTCTTC	CASSQRPEVAIYNEQFF
TRBV27	TRBD2	TRBJ2-5	15	.	TGTGCCAGCAGTTTAACTAGGGACTACCCTTGGACCCAGTACTTC	CASSLTRDYPWTQYF
TRBV27	.	TRBJ1-2	13	.	TGTGCCAGCAGTTTATCCCAGGGGAAAGGCTACACCTTC	CASSLSQGKGYTF
TRBV5-8	TRBD1	TRBJ1-5	15	.	TGTGCCAGCAGCTGGGAGACAGGGGGCGGACAGCCCCAGCATTTT	CASSWETGGGQPQHF
TRBV5-1	.	TRBJ1-4	14	.	TGCGCCAGCAGTCTGGGGGGGGCTAATGAAAAACTGTTTTTT	CASSLGGANEKLFF
TRBV5-6	TRBD1	TRBJ1-2	14	once	TGTGCCAGCAGCCGACAGGGAGGAAACTATGGCTACACCTTC	CASSRQGGNYGYTF
TRBV7-8	TRBD1	TRBJ1-5	15	.	TGTGCCAGCACCGGGACAGGGGGTAGCAATCAGCCCCAGCATTTT	CASTGTGGSNQPQHF
TRBV29-1	TRBD2	TRBJ2-7	15	.	TGCAGCGTCCCCGGGACTAGCGGGAGTCGATACGAGCAGTACTTC	CSVPGTSGSRYEQYF
TRBV28	TRBD1	TRBJ2-7	16	.	TGTGCCAGCAGTTCCGCCCCGACAGGGATAGGGTACGAGCAGTACTTC	CASSSAPTGIGYEQYF
TRBV7-9	.	TRBJ2-7	13	.	TGTGCCAGCAGCCCGGACTACACCTACGAGCAGTACTTC	CASSPDYTYEQYF
TRBV5-6	TRBD1	TRBJ1-2	15	.	TGTGCCAGCAGCTCCAGGACAGGGAAGGGTTATGGCTACACCTTC	CASSSRTGKGYGYTF
TRBV9	.	TRBJ2-7	13	.	TGTGCCAGCAGCGTAGCAACAGGCCGCGAGCAGTACTTC	CASSVATGREQYF
TRBV4-3	.	TRBJ2-1	13	once	TGCGCCAGCAGCCAAACTAGCAGCAATGAGCAGTTCTTC	CASSQTSSNEQFF
TRBV5-1	.	TRBJ2-7	15	.	TGCGCCAGCAGCTTGGCCGATAGACAGTCCTACGAGCAGTACTTC	CASSLADRQSYEQYF
TRBV5-1	.	TRBJ1-5	13	.	TGCGCCAGCAGCCTATTACAGGGTCAGCCCCAGCATTTT	CASSLLQGQPQHF
TRBV5-1	TRBD1	TRBJ2-2	14	.	TGCGCCAGCAGCGACGGACAGGATGCCGGGGAGCTGTTTTTT	CASSDGQDAGELFF
TRBV5-4	TRBD1	TRBJ2-3	15	.	TGTGCCAGCAGTTGTGGGACAGGATGCACAGATACGCAGTATTTT	CASSCGTGCTDTQYF
TRBV7-9	.	TRBJ2-7	12	.	TGTGCCAGCGTTAGCCCCGCCTACGAGCAGTACTTC	CASVSPAYEQYF
TRBV11-2	TRBD2	TRBJ2-7	15	once	TGTGCCAGCAGCCCGGGAGGGGAGGGCCCTCGGGAGCAGTACTTC	CASSPGGEGPREQYF
TRBV7-3	TRBD2	TRBJ2-3	17	.	TGTGCCAGCAGCGCTACGGGACTAGCGGGGCGAAAAGATACGCAGTATTTT	CASSATGLAGRKDTQYF
TRBV27	TRBD1	TRBJ1-1	15	.	TGTGCCAGCAGTCCGTGGACAGGGGGGAACACTGAAGCTTTCTTT	CASSPWTGGNTEAFF
TRBV28	.	TRBJ2-3	16	once	TGTGCCAGCAGTTTAAAAGGGGCGGGATCAGGGGATACGCAGTATTTT	CASSLKGAGSGDTQYF
TRBV5-6	TRBD1	TRBJ2-5	18	.	TGTGCCAGCAGCGCCAGACGCTCCGGGACAGGGGTATCTGAGACCCAGTACTTC	CASSARRSGTGVSETQYF
TRBV5-6	TRBD2	TRBJ2-7	15	.	TGTGCCAGCAGCTACGGTGGACTAGCGGCCTACGAGCAGTACTTC	CASSYGGLAAYEQYF
TRBV25-1	.	TRBJ1-2	15	.	TGTGCCAGCAGTGAAAGTCACGGTAGTGACTATGGCTACACCTTC	CASSESHGSDYGYTF
TRBV7-2	TRBD1	TRBJ2-7	16	.	TGTGCCAGCAGCTGTCCCCAGGGGGCGACTACCTACGAGCAGTACTTC	CASSCPQGATTYEQYF
TRBV11-3	.	TRBJ2-5	11	.	TGTGCCAGCAGAGCCCAAGAGACCCAGTACTTC	CASRAQETQYF
TRBV5-5	.	TRBJ2-6	17	few	TGTGCCAGCAGCTTGACAGGGCTTCCCTCTGGGGCCAACGTCCTGACTTTC	CASSLTGLPSGANVLTF
TRBV11-2	TRBD2	TRBJ2-5	14	.	TGTGCCAGCAGCCCGGGAGGAGATGAGGAGACCCAGTACTTC	CASSPGGDEETQYF
TRBV7-8	.	TRBJ2-6	18	.	TGTGCCAGCACCCTTAGTCGGGGAGCTGGCTCTGGGGCCAACGTCCTGACTTTC	CASTLSRGAGSGANVLTF
TRBV4-3	.	TRBJ2-1	14	.	TGCGCCAGCAGCCAAGACAGTACCTACAATGAGCAGTTCTTC	CASSQDSTYNEQFF
TRBV7-2	TRBD2	TRBJ2-1	15	.	TGTGCCAGCAGCCCCGGGACTAGCCGGTACAATGAGCAGTTCTTC	CASSPGTSRYNEQFF
TRBV28	.	TRBJ1-5	12	.	TGTGCCAGCACCACCCGGGGGCAGCCCCAGCATTTT	CASTTRGQPQHF
TRBV2	.	TRBJ2-5	14	.	TGTGCCAGCTGGTTAACAGCCCCCCAAGAGACCCAGTACTTC	CASWLTAPQETQYF
TRBV6-5	TRBD2	TRBJ2-3	15	.	TGTGCCAGCAGGCCCGGGACTAGCGGCACAGATACGCAGTATTTT	CASRPGTSGTDTQYF